Following are 14 T cell receptor beta chains from one sample sequenced in a study of T cells in Graves' hyperthyroidism and ophthalmopathy. Amplification of TCR beta CDR3 regions was performed using RNA transcripts as template. The TCR CDR3 first-round RT-PCR relied on the HTBI primer set. One entry per CDR3 protein, called by TCRdb with MiXCR from the multiplex PCR reads. The sample has fewer than 750,000 distinct CDR3 sequences, 14% seen once; the top ten hold 9.5% to 15%. Sequencing used blood. The receptors were sampled from a woman aged 50 to 60 with Graves' ophthalmopathy.

This clonotype was seen at least ten times. The chain links TRBV27 to TRBJ2-7; TRBD2 might be the D (6 bases). The V end lost 6 bases, the J end lost 0 bases, and 15 bases lay between the germline ends. From germline, CDR1 is MNHEY and CDR2 SMNVEV (reference sequence). CDR3 length equals 15 residues. The CDR3 region is CASSGASASSYEQYF. The CDR3 nucleotides read TGTGCCAGCAGCGGAGCTAGCGCGAGCTCCTACGAGCAGTACTTC.

This clonotype was seen at least ten times. The J gene is TRBJ1-4, the V gene TRBV20-1, with D possibly matching TRBD1 (5 bases). The CDR3 is 14 amino acids. Germline V CDR1 and CDR2: DFQATT, SNEGSKA (reference sequence). The V and J ends lost 1 base and 6 bases respectively, with 12 bases between them. The CDR3 DNA reads as TGCAGTGCTAGAGTGGCTAGAGGGGATGAAAAACTGTTTTTT. Encoded protein: CSARVARGDEKLFF.

The rearrangement links TRBV7-9 to TRBJ2-2, with D perhaps assigned TRBD1 or TRBD2 (5 bases each). The CDR3 totals 16 residues. V lost 5 bases to trimming and J lost 1 base, with 14 bases between them. Per germline, CDR1 SEHNR and CDR2 FQNEAQ (reference sequence). The CDR3 sequence is CASSRLEGMNTGELFF. The CDR3 DNA is TGTGCCAGCAGCAGGCTAGAGGGGATGAACACCGGGGAGCTGTTTTTT.

This clonotype was seen ten or more times. The CDR3 protein is CASSPRVGSATDTQYF. For the CDR3, the DNA is TGTGCCAGCTCACCACGGGTAGGGAGCGCGACAGATACGCAGTATTTT. The chain recombines TRBV18 with TRBJ2-3; a possible D gene is TRBD2 (5 bases). CDR1 KGHSH and CDR2 LQKENI come from the germline V gene. V was clipped by 1 base and J by 3 bases, with 14 bases between them. CDR3 length: 16 residues.

Points on this clonotype: This may be a read error, as it is one base from a much larger clone. This CDR3 fails to terminate in the conserved phenylalanine or tryptophan, so it likely reflects a read error. The J gene is TRBJ2-7, the V gene TRBV7-6; 7 bases align to TRBD2. V trimming: 5 bases; J trimming: 7 bases; junction bases outside the gene matches: 11. The CDR3 covers 14 residues. Germline V lookup: CDR1 SGHVS, CDR2 FNYEAQ. The CDR3 nucleotides read TGTGCCAGCAGCGGGTGGGAGGGCATCGGGGAGCAGTACCTC. The encoded protein is CASSGWEGIGEQYL.

This clonotype was counted ten times or more. The chain recombines TRBV6-2 or TRBV6-3 with TRBJ2-7; no definite D call. CDR3 length equals 13 residues. The V end was cut by 4 bases, the J end by 4 bases, with 11 bases between. Germline assignment: CDR1 MNHEY and CDR2 SVGEGT. The CDR3 region is CASSWTTTYEQYF. The CDR3 region has the DNA TGTGCCAGCAGTTGGACGACCACATACGAGCAGTACTTC.

A few counts support this clonotype. This sequence joins TRBV5-1 and TRBJ1-2, with 8 bases lining up with TRBD1. The V and J ends lost 0 bases and 4 bases, in that order; junction bases with no gene match: 8. The CDR3 contains 16 residues. CDR1 is SGHRS, CDR2 YFSETQ, per germline. The CDR3 coding sequence is TGCGCCAGCAGCTTGGGGCAGGGGGCGCGCGGCTATGGCTACACCTTC. It is translated as CASSLGQGARGYGYTF.

Many counts were recorded for this clonotype. The chain joins TRBV29-1 to TRBJ2-1; the match to TRBD2 covers 13 bases. CDR1 is SQVTM and CDR2 is ANQGSEA in the germline V gene. This CDR3 has 16 amino acids. V lost 6 bases, J lost 1 base, and 6 bases stayed unmatched. CDR3 in DNA: TGCAGCGTGGGAACTAGCGGGAGGGAATCCTACAATGAGCAGTTCTTC. Protein sequence: CSVGTSGRESYNEQFF.

This clonotype has only a few counts. J is TRBJ2-3 and V is TRBV14; D is unresolved. The germline gives CDR1 SGHDN, CDR2 FVKESK. This CDR3 is built from 14 residues. Between the trimmed V and J ends, which lost 1 base and 2 bases, there was a span of 7 bases. CDR3 region: CASSQGGYTDTQYF. CDR3 sequence (DNA): TGTGCCAGCAGCCAAGGTGGATACACAGATACGCAGTATTTT.

This clonotype appeared many times. The chain links TRBV7-2 to TRBJ2-5; 7 positions match TRBD1. The CDR3 is made up of 15 amino acids. The V gene's germline CDR1 is SGHTA and CDR2 FQGNSA. The trim removed 1 base at V and 5 bases at J, leaving 7 bases unmatched. Here the CDR3 reads CASSLETGPWETQYF. The CDR3 nucleotides read TGTGCCAGCAGCTTAGAGACAGGGCCATGGGAGACCCAGTACTTC. Using reference TRBV7-2 and TRBJ2-5 for the parts outside the CDR3, the full variable domain is GAGVSQSPSNKVTEKGKDVELRCDPISGHTALYWYRQSLGQGLEFLIYFQGNSAPDKSGLPSDRFSAERTGGSVSTLTIQRTQQEDSAVYLCASSLETGPWETQYFGPGTRLLVL.

This clonotype was counted many times. The chain is built from TRBV5-1 and TRBJ2-3, with unresolved D. Trimming pared 3 bases from V and 1 base from J, leaving 12 bases between. There are 15 residues in the CDR3. The germline V gene has CDR1 SGHRS and CDR2 YFSETQ. CDR3 DNA: TGCGCCAGCAGCTCGCCAGCCATGCGCACAGATACGCAGTATTTT. Protein sequence: CASSSPAMRTDTQYF.

There are many counts of this clonotype. The V and J genes are TRBV7-9 and TRBJ2-7; D is unclear. This CDR3 is built from 13 residues. CDR1 is SEHNR, CDR2 FQNEAQ, per germline (reference sequence). Deletions cut 5 bases from V and 0 bases from J, with 8 bases between. The chain's CDR3 is CASSPTSSYEQYF. The CDR3 DNA reads TGTGCCAGCAGCCCGACAAGCTCCTACGAGCAGTACTTC.

The chain recombines TRBV6-1 with TRBJ2-2; 9 nucleotides align to TRBD1. J gave up 4 bases and V 6 bases, and 9 bases lay outside the gene matches. This CDR3 has 16 residues. CDR1 is MNHNS, CDR2 SASEGT, per germline. The CDR3 here is CASSRGQGRATGELFF. Here the CDR3 DNA reads TGTGCCAGCAGCCGGGGACAGGGACGTGCCACCGGGGAGCTGTTTTTT.

This clonotype was recorded many times. The V and J genes are TRBV7-8 and TRBJ2-7, with TRBD2 matching over 14 bases. With V trimmed by 4 bases and J by 0 bases, 11 bases remained unmatched. CDR1 is SGHVS, CDR2 FQNEAQ, per germline. This CDR3 comprises 19 residues. Here the CDR3 reads CASSSRLAGGSKDSYEQYF. As DNA, the CDR3 is TGTGCCAGCAGCTCGCGACTAGCGGGAGGGTCAAAGGACTCCTACGAGCAGTACTTC.